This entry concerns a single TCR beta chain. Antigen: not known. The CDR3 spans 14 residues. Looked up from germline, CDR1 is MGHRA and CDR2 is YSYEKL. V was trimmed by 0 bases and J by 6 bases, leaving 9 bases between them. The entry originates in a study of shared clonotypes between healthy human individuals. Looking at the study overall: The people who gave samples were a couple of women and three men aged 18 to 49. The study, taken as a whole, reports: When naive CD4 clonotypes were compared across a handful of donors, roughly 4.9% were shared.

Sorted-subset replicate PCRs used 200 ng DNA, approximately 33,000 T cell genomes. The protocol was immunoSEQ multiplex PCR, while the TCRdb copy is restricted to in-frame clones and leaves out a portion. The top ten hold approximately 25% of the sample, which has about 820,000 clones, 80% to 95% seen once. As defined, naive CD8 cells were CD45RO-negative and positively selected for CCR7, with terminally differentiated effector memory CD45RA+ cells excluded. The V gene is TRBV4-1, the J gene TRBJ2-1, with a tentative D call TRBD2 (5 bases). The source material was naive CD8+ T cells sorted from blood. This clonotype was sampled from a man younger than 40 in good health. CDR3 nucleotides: TGCGCCAGCAGCCAAGAGGAGCGGCTCAATGAGCAGTTCTTC. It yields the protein CASSQEERLNEQFF.